The source of this TCR beta chain is a study of cytomegalovirus exposure and HLA in healthy donors. Looking at the study overall: From donors who were HLA-typed, an early data release held around 80 million unique TCRs. Study-level results: Previously analyzed data showed that most TCR beta V segments were productive at a frequency of about 87% or about 30%.

13 Jbeta primers and 60 Vbeta primers were used for the PCR. Some clones are missing from TCRdb's copy, which holds only in-frame ones; the method was immunoSEQ multiplex PCR. Of some 150,000 clones listed, about 80% are singletons. Turning to this clone: Its antigen is still unknown.

Sequenced input: PBMCs. This receptor was obtained from a man in his thirties or forties in good health and CMV-seronegative.

The CDR3 loop is CASSLTGVGQPQHF. CDR3 coding DNA: TGTGCCAGCAGCCTCACAGGGGTAGGTCAGCCCCAGCATTTT. The chain carries TRBV7-9 and TRBJ1-5; 7 nucleotides align to TRBD1. CDR3 length: 14 amino acids. V shed 5 bases, J shed 6 bases, and the junction held 7 bases outside the gene matches. Germline CDR1 reads SEHNR; CDR2 reads FQNEAQ (reference sequence).